This TCR beta chain was captured in a study of identical twins. This clonotype was counted only a few times. The V gene's germline CDR1 is MNHEY and CDR2 SVGEGT. V trimming: 7 bases; J trimming: 8 bases; junction bases outside the gene matches: 11. The CDR3 spans 15 residues. A single record per CDR3 protein comes from TCRdb applying MiXCR to the 5' RACE reads. The sample has 240,000 or so distinct CDR3 sequences; more than 9% are singletons. This TCR derives from a man aged 50 or older in good health. The chain carries TRBV6-2 or TRBV6-3 and TRBJ2-1; 10 bases are a match to TRBD1. The sample consisted of memory T cells sorted from blood. The CDR3 DNA reads as TGTGCCAGCAACCTTGACAGGGGGCGGGGGTATGAGCAGTTCTTC. Residues: CASNLDRGRGYEQFF.